One and the same sample provided the 4 T cell receptor beta chains below, sequenced in a study of early T cells in non-severe SARS-CoV-2 infection. MiXCR, run by TCRdb on the 5' RACE reads, gives a single entry per CDR3 protein. The table has 20,000 to 25,000 distinct CDR3 sequences, roughly 5.3% seen once. The sample was whole blood. These receptors were obtained from an adult who was a healthcare worker with PCR-confirmed SARS-CoV-2 infection or an uninfected control (not recorded which).

The table lists this clonotype with many counts. The chain uses TRBV29-1 and TRBJ2-5; D is perhaps TRBD1 or TRBD2 (6 bases each). Germline CDR1 reads SQVTM; CDR2 reads ANQGSEA. V was shortened by 6 bases and J by 5 bases, with 16 bases between the two germline ends. The CDR3 covers 13 residues. CDR3 protein: CSVESGAGETQYF. The CDR3 DNA reads as TGCAGCGTCGAGTCGGGGGCCGGCGAGACCCAGTACTTC. The full variable domain, in which reference TRBV29-1 and TRBJ2-5 provide the parts outside the CDR3, is SAVISQKPSRDICQRGTSLTIQCQVDSQVTMMFWYRQQPGQSLTLIATANQGSEATYESGFVIDKFPISRPNLTFSTLTVSNMSPEDSSIYLCSVESGAGETQYFGPGTRLLVL.

This clonotype was counted at least ten times. The chain uses TRBV10-3 and TRBJ2-3; D is perhaps TRBD2 (5 bases). V shed 11 bases and J shed 2 bases, with 17 bases lying between them. This CDR3 has 14 residues. Germline loops: CDR1 ENHRY, CDR2 SYGVKD. DNA for the CDR3: TGTGCCTCCATGGGCGGGCTTTCCACAGATACGCAGTATTTT. This sequence encodes CASMGGLSTDTQYF.

This clonotype was seen ten or more times. This chain joins TRBV27 and TRBJ2-1; D gene ambiguous. Per germline, CDR1 MNHEY and CDR2 SMNVEV (reference sequence). This CDR3 is built from 15 residues. The V gene lost 1 base and the J gene lost 2 bases, with 9 bases spanning the gap. The CDR3 loop reads CASSLFAETYNEQFF. The CDR3 region has the DNA TGTGCCAGCAGTTTATTCGCAGAAACCTACAATGAGCAGTTCTTC.

In its sample, this clonotype was seen a few times. The rearrangement uses TRBV5-1 and TRBJ1-1, with D hard to call. The CDR3 runs to 13 residues. Germline V gene sequence: CDR1 SGHRS, CDR2 YFSETQ. Trimming removed 7 bases from V and 3 bases from J, with 13 bases in between. CDR3 nucleotide sequence: TGCGCCAGCCATGGAGGGCTGGACACTGAAGCTTTCTTT. It is translated as CASHGGLDTEAFF.